This T cell receptor beta chain was captured by sequencing in a study of radiation and T cells in renal cell carcinoma. Assay: immunoSEQ multiplex PCR; the TCRdb copy retains only in-frame clones and omits some. Among roughly 9,600 clones listed, roughly 63% were seen once. Germline V lookup: CDR1 MGHRA, CDR2 YSYEKL. The CDR3 is made up of 16 amino acids. Deletions cut 0 bases from V and 5 bases from J, with 11 bases between. As for treatment: 15 Gy SBRT to primary tumor, nephrectomy 4 weeks later. The TCR sequence derives from a woman aged 45 to 65 with renal cell carcinoma. The input for sequencing was tumor tissue, taken from a patient whose treatment included radiotherapy and nephrectomy. The gene calls are TRBV4-1 and TRBJ1-6; D call uncertain. The CDR3, as DNA: TGCGCCAGCAGCCAAGATAGAGGGCAGAATAATTCACCCCTCCACTTT. Amino acids: CASSQDRGQNNSPLHF.